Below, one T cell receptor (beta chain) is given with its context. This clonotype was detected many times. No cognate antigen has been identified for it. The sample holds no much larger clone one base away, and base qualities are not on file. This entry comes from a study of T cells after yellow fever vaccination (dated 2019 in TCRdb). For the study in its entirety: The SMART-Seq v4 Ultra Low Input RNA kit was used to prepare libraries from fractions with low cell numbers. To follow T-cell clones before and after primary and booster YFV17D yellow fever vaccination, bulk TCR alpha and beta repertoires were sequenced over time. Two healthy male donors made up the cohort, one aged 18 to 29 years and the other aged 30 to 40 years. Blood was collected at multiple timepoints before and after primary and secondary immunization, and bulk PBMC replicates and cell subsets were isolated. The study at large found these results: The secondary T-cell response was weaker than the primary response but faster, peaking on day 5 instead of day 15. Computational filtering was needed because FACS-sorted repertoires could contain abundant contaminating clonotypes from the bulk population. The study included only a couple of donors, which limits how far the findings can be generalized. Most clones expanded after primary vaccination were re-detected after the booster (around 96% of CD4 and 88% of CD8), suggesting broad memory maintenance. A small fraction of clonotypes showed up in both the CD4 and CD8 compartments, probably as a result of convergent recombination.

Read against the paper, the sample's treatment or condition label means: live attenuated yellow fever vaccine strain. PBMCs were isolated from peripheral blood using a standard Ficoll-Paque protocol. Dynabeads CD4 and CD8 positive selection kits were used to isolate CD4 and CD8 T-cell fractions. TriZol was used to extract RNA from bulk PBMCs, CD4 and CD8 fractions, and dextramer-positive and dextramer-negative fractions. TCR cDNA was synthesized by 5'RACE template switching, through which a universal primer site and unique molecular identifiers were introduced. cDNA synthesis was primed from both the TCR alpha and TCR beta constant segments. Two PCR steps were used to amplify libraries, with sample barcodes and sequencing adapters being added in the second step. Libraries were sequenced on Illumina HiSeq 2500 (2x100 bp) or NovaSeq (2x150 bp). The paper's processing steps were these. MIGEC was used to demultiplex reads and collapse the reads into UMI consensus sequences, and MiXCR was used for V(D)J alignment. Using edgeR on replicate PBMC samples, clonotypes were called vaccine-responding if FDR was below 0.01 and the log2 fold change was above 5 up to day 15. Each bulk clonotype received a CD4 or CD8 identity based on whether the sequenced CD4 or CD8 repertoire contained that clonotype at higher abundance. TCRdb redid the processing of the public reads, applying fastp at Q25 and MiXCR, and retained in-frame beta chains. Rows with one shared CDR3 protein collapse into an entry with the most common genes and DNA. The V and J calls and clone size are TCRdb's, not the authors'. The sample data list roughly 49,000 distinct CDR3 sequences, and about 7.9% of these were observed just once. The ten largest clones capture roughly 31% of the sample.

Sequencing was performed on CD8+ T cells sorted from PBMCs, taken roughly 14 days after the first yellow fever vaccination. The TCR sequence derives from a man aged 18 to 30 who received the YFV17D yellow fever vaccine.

The DNA sequence reads TGCGCCAGCAGCCAAGATTTTCCGGGGGTCCTCGGGTATGGCTACACCTTC. Its protein reads: CASSQDFPGVLGYGYTF. The chain is encoded by TRBV4-3 joined to TRBJ1-2, with TRBD1 tentatively as D gene (5 bases match). According to the germline V gene, CDR1 reads LGHNA and CDR2 reads YSLEER. V drops 0 bases and J drops 5 bases, leaving 19 bases in between. The CDR3, from cysteine to phenylalanine, totals 17 residues. The sequence is cut down to CDR3 DNA, 51 bases in frame from base 1.